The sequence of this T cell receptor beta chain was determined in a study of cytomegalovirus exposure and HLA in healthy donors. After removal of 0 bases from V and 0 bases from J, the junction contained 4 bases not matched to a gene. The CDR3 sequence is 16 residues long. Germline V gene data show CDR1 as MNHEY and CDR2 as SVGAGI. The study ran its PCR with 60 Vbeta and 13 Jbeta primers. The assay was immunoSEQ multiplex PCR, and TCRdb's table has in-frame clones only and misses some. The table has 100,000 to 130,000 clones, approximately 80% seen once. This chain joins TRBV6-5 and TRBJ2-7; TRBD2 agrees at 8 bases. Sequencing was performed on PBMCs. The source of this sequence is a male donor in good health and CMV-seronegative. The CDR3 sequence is CASSYSSGENSYEQYF. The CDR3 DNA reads TGTGCCAGCAGTTACTCTAGCGGGGAAAACTCCTACGAGCAGTACTTC.